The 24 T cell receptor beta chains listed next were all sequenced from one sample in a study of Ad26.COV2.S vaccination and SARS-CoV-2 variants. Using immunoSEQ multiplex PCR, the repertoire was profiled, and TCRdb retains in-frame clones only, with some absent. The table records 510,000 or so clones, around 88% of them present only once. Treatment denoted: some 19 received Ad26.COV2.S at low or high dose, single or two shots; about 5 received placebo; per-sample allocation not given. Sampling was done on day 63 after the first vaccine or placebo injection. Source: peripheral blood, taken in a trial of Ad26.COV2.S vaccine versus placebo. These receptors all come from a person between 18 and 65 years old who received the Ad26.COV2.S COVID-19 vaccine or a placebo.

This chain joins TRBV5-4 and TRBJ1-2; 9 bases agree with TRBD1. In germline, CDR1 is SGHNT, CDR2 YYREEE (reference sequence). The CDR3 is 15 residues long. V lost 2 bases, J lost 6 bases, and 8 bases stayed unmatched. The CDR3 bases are TGTGCCAGCAGCTTACCGGGACAGGGAGTAGATGGCTACACCTTC. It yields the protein CASSLPGQGVDGYTF.

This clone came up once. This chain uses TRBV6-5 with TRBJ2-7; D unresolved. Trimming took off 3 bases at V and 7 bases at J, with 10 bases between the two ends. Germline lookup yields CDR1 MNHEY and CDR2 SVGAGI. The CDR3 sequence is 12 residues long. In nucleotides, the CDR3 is TGTGCCAGCAGTTATATGACCGGGGAGCAGTACTTC. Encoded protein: CASSYMTGEQYF.

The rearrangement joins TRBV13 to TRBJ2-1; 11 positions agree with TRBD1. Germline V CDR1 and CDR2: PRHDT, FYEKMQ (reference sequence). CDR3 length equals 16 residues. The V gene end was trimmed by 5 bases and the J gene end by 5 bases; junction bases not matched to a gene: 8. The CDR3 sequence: CASSPRTGGPNNEQFF. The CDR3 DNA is TGTGCCAGCAGCCCCCGGACAGGGGGCCCCAACAATGAGCAGTTCTTC.

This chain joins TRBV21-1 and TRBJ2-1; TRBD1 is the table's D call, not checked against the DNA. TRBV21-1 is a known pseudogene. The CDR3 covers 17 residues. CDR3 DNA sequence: TGTGCCAGCAGCAAAAATCAGGGGGCTAGAAGGTACAATGAGCAGTTCTTC. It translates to CASSKNQGARRYNEQFF.

DNA for the CDR3: TGTGCCAGTAGTACCCTGGGACTAGCGGCAAAGCAGTTCTTC. It encodes CASSTLGLAAKQFF. The J gene is TRBJ2-1, the V gene TRBV19; TRBD2 matches 11 bases. Germline V lookup: CDR1 LNHDA, CDR2 SQIVND (reference sequence). This CDR3 has 14 amino acids. V was pared by 4 bases and J by 11 bases, with 7 bases of the junction left unmatched. The full variable domain, its missing parts supplied by reference TRBV19 and TRBJ2-1, is DGGITQSPKYLFRKEGQNVTLSCEQNLNHDAMYWYRQDPGQGLRLIYYSQIVNDFQKGDIAEGYSVSREKKESFPLTVTSAQKNPTAFYLCASSTLGLAAKQFFGPGTRLTVL.

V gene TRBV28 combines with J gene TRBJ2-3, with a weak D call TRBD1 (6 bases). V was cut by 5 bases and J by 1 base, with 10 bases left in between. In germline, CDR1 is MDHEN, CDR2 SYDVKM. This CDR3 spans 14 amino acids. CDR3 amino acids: CASSPRQGTDTQYF. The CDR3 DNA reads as TGTGCCAGCAGTCCCAGACAGGGCACAGATACGCAGTATTTT.

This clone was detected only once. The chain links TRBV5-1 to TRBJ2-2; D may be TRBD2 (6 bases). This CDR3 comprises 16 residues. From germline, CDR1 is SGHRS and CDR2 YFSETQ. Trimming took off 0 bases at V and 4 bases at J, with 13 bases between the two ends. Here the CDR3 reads CASSLVGGRSTGELFF. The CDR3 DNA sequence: TGCGCCAGCAGCTTGGTTGGAGGGAGGAGCACCGGGGAGCTGTTTTTT.

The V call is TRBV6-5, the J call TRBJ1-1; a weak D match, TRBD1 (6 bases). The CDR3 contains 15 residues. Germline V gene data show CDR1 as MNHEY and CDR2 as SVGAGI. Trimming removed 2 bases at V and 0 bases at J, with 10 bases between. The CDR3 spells CASSYLTGLNTEAFF. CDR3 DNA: TGTGCCAGCAGTTACCTTACAGGGCTGAACACTGAAGCTTTCTTT.

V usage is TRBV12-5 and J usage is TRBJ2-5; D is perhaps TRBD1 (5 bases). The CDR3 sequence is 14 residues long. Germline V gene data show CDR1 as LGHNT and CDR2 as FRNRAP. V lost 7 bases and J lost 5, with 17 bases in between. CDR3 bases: TGTGCTAGTGCCCAAGGGGTCCTAAAGGAGACCCAGTACTTC. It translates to CASAQGVLKETQYF.

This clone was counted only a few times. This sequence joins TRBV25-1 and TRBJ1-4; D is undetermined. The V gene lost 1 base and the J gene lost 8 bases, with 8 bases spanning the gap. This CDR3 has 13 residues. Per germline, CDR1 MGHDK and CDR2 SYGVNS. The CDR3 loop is CASSELSAEKLFF. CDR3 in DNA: TGTGCCAGCAGTGAATTGTCAGCCGAAAAACTGTTTTTT.

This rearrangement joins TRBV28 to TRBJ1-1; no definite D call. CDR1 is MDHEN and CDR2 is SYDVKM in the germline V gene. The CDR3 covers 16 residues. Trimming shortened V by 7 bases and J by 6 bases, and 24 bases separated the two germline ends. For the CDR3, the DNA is TGTGCCAGCAATTATGTCGGGTCTTCCTTGGACGCTGAAGCTTTCTTT. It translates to CASNYVGSSLDAEAFF. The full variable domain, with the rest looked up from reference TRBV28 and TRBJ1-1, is DVKVTQSSRYLVKRTGEKVFLECVQDMDHENMFWYRQDPGLGLRLIYFSYDVKMKEKGDIPEGYSVSREKKERFSLILESASTNQTSMYLCASNYVGSSLDAEAFFGQGTRLTVV.

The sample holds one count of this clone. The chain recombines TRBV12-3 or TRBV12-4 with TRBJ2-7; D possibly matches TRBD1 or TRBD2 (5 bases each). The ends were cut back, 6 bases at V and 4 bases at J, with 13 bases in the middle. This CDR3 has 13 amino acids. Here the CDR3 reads CASRDKLVYEQYF. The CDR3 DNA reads TGTGCCAGCAGGGACAAACTAGTTTACGAGCAGTACTTC.

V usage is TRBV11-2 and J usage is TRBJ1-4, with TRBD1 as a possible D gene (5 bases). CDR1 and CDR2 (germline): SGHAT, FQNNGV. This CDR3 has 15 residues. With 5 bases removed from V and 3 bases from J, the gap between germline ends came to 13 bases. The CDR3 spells CASSARGPSNEKLFF. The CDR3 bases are TGTGCCAGCAGCGCGAGGGGTCCATCTAATGAAAAACTGTTTTTT. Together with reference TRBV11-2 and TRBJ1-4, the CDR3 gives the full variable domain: EAGVAQSPRYKIIEKRQSVAFWCNPISGHATLYWYQQILGQGPKLLIQFQNNGVVDDSQLPKDRFSAERLKGVDSTLKIQPAKLEDSAVYLCASSARGPSNEKLFFGSGTQLSVL.

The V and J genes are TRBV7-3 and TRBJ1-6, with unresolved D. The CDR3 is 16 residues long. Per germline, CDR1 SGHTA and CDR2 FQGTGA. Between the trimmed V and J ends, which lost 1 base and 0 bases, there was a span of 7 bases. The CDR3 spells CASSLIGPSYNSPLHF. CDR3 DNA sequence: TGTGCCAGCAGCTTAATAGGGCCCTCCTATAATTCACCCCTCCACTTT.

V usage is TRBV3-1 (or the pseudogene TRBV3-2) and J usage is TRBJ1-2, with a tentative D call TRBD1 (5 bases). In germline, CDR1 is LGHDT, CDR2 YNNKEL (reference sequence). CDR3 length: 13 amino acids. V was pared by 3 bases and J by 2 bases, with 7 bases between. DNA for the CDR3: TGTGCCAGCAGCCAGGGGCGGAACTATGGCTACACCTTC. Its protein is CASSQGRNYGYTF.

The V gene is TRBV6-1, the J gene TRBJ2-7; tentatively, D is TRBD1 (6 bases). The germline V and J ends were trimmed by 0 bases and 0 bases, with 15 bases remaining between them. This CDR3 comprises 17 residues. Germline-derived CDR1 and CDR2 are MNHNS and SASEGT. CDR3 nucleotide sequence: TGTGCCAGCAGTGAAGCGGGCTGGGGGCGCAACTCCTACGAGCAGTACTTC. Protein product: CASSEAGWGRNSYEQYF.

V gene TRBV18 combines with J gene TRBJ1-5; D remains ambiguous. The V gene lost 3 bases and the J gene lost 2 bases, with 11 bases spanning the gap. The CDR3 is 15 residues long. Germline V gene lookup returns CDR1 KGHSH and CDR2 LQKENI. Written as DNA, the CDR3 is TGTGCCAGCTCACCGGCGGCATTTGGCAATCAGCCCCAGCATTTT. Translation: CASSPAAFGNQPQHF.

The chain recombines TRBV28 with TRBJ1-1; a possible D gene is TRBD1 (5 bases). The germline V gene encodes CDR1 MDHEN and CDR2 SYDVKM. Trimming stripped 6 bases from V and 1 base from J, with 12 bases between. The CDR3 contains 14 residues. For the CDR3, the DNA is TGTGCCAGCAGGCTGGGACCCGAGAACACTGAAGCTTTCTTT. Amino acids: CASRLGPENTEAFF.

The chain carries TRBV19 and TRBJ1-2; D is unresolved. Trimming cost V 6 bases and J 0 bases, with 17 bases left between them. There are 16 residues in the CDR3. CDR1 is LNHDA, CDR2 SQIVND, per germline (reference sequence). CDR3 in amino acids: CASRPTFGRANYGYTF. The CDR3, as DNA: TGTGCCAGTAGACCCACATTCGGGAGAGCTAACTATGGCTACACCTTC.

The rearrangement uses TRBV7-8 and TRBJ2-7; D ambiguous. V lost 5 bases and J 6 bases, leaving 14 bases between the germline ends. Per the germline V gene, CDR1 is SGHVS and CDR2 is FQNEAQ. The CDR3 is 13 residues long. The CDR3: CASSPPIVGEQYF. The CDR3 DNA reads TGTGCCAGCAGCCCGCCCATTGTCGGCGAGCAGTACTTC.

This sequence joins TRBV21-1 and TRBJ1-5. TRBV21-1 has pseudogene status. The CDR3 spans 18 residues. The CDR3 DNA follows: TGTGCCAGCAGCAGGTCACCATCCCACAGGGAGGGCAATCAGCCCCAGCATTTT. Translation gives CASSRSPSHREGNQPQHF.

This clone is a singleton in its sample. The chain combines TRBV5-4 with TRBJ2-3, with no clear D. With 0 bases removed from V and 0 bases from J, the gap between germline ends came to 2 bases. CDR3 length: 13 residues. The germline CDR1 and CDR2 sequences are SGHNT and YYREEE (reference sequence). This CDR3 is CASSLGSTDTQYF. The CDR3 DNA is TGTGCCAGCAGCTTGGGCAGCACAGATACGCAGTATTTT.

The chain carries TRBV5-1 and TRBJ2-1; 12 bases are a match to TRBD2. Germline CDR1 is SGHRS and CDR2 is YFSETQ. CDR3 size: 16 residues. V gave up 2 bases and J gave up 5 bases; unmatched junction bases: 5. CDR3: CASSFLTSGSHNEQFF. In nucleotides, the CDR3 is TGCGCCAGCAGCTTCCTGACTAGCGGGAGCCACAATGAGCAGTTCTTC.

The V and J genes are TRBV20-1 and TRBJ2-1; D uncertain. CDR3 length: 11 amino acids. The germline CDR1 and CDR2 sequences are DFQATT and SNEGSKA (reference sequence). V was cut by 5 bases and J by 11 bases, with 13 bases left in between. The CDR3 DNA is TGCAGTGCTCCGGATACCCCGAAGCAGTTCTTC. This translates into CSAPDTPKQFF.